These 13 T cell receptor beta chains were sequenced from one sample in a study of shared clonotypes between healthy human individuals. Profiled with immunoSEQ multiplex PCR; TCRdb holds only in-frame clones, not every one. Here the sample spans 2,500,000 or so clones, over 85% being singletons. Sample: naive CD4+ T cells from PBMCs. The subset denotes: CD45RA+ positively selected. The receptors originated from a man between 18 and 29 years old in good health. Some clones in this sample may be carry-over from other donors' samples.

The chain employs TRBV6-5 and TRBJ2-7; a possible D gene is TRBD2 (6 bases). Germline V lookup: CDR1 MNHEY, CDR2 SVGAGI. The CDR3 runs 14 residues. Trimming took 8 bases from V and 4 from J, leaving 18 bases between them. The CDR3 bases are TGTGCCAGCCGAACTCCGGACGGGGGTTACGAGCAGTACTTC. Translation: CASRTPDGGYEQYF.

V gene TRBV6-4 combines with J gene TRBJ2-3, with 12 positions matching TRBD1. Germline-derived CDR1 and CDR2 are MRHNA and SNTAGT. J lost 6 bases, V lost 2 bases, and 0 bases had no gene match. The CDR3 covers 14 residues. CDR3: CASSDGTGGDTQYF. DNA for the CDR3: TGTGCCAGCAGTGACGGGACAGGGGGCGATACGCAGTATTTT.

This chain joins TRBV30 and TRBJ2-1, with a weak D call TRBD2 (6 bases). This CDR3 comprises 17 residues. Per the germline V gene, CDR1 is GTSNPN and CDR2 is SVGIG (reference sequence). V was pared by 3 bases and J by 0 bases, with 18 bases between. The CDR3 sequence is CAWSLLGTGSSYNEQFF. As DNA, the CDR3 is TGTGCCTGGAGCCTATTGGGGACTGGTAGCTCCTACAATGAGCAGTTCTTC.

This chain uses TRBV7-9 with TRBJ2-1, with D perhaps TRBD2 (6 bases). V dropped 2 bases and J dropped 5 bases, with 10 bases sitting between them. The germline CDR1 and CDR2 sequences are SEHNR and FQNEAQ (reference sequence). This CDR3 region has 14 residues. DNA for the CDR3: TGTGCCAGCAGCTTATGGCGGGAAAACAATGAGCAGTTCTTC. It codes for CASSLWRENNEQFF. The whole variable domain, remainder taken from reference TRBV7-9 and TRBJ2-1, is DTGVSQNPRHKITKRGQNVTFRCDPISEHNRLYWYRQTLGQGPEFLTYFQNEAQLEKSRLLSDRFSAERPKGSFSTLEIQRTEQGDSAMYLCASSLWRENNEQFFGPGTRLTVL.

V and J are TRBV7-9 and TRBJ2-3; D call uncertain. The V end lost 3 bases, the J end lost 6 bases, and 16 bases lay between the germline ends. The CDR3 covers 15 residues. Per germline, CDR1 SEHNR and CDR2 FQNEAQ (reference sequence). CDR3 residues: CASSFQLPTTDTQYF. The CDR3 DNA reads TGTGCCAGCAGCTTCCAACTTCCAACCACGGATACGCAGTATTTT.

This clone was detected only once. The chain combines TRBV28 with TRBJ2-3; D not certain. The CDR3 contains 14 residues. V was shortened by 6 bases and J by 7 bases, with 17 bases between the two germline ends. Germline V gene data show CDR1 as MDHEN and CDR2 as SYDVKM. The CDR3: CASSQPPVRYTQYF. The CDR3, as DNA: TGTGCCAGCAGCCAACCTCCCGTCCGCTATACGCAGTATTTT.

This rearrangement joins TRBV30 to TRBJ2-5, with TRBD2 identical over 15 bases. The CDR3 extends over 16 amino acids. The germline V gene encodes CDR1 GTSNPN and CDR2 SVGIG (reference sequence). V lost 5 bases and J lost 2; bases outside the gene matches: 6. The chain's CDR3 is CAWSGLAGGRQETQYF. The CDR3 bases are TGTGCCTGGTCGGGACTAGCGGGAGGACGGCAAGAGACCCAGTACTTC.

The chain links TRBV5-1 to TRBJ1-2; 10 nucleotides agree with TRBD1. The germline CDR1 and CDR2 sequences are SGHRS and YFSETQ. CDR3 length equals 14 residues. The V and J ends lost 5 bases and 6 bases, in that order; junction bases with no gene match: 7. This chain's CDR3 is CASRQGQGNDGYTF. The CDR3 region has the DNA TGCGCCAGCAGACAGGGACAGGGGAACGATGGCTACACCTTC.

The chain is built from TRBV5-4 and TRBJ2-7; TRBD1 matches at 10 bases. The trim removed 3 bases at V and 7 bases at J, leaving 10 bases unmatched. The germline CDR1 and CDR2 sequences are SGHNT and YYREEE (reference sequence). The CDR3 is 15 amino acids. CDR3 bases: TGTGCCAGCAGCTCGCGACAGGGGGCGCCATTAGAGCAGTACTTC. Residues: CASSSRQGAPLEQYF.

About this clone itself: The junction and the germline gene differ at one end; a read error may be behind it. This sample also contains other DNA sequences that code for the same CDR3. The chain recombines TRBV28 with TRBJ2-1, with 15 nucleotides matching TRBD2. The CDR3 has 18 residues. The germline gives CDR1 MDHEN, CDR2 SYDVKM. In DNA, the CDR3 is TGTGCCAGCAGCCTCGGACTAGCGGGAGGGCGTGGGTACAATGAACAGTTCTTC. Translating gives CASSLGLAGGRGYNEQFF. The variable domain in full, completed from reference TRBV28 and TRBJ2-1, reads DVKVTQSSRYLVKRTGEKVFLECVQDMDHENMFWYRQDPGLGLRLIYFSYDVKMKEKGDIPEGYSVSREKKERFSLILESASTNQTSMYLCASSLGLAGGRGYNEQFFGPGTRLTVL.

J is TRBJ2-1 and V is TRBV7-8; D gene unclear. Trimming left V 5 bases short and J 7 bases short, with 9 bases between. Germline V lookup: CDR1 SGHVS, CDR2 FQNEAQ. The CDR3 contains 12 residues. Here the CDR3 reads CASSPPSNEQFF. In DNA form, the CDR3 reads TGTGCCAGCAGCCCGCCGTCTAATGAGCAGTTCTTC.

The J gene is TRBJ2-7, the V gene TRBV20-1; the D gene is possibly TRBD1 (6 bases). Germline values: CDR1 DFQATT, CDR2 SNEGSKA (reference sequence). V was clipped by 8 bases and J by 7 bases, with 15 bases between them. The CDR3 has 11 amino acids. CDR3 coding DNA: TGCAGTTACACAGGGTTGGGGGAGCAGTACTTC. As protein: CSYTGLGEQYF.

The CDR3 nucleotides read TGTGCCAGCAGCGTAGAAGGTCACCCCGGGGAGCTGTTTTTT. This codes for CASSVEGHPGELFF. The chain couples TRBV9 to TRBJ2-2; D remains unclear. The germline CDR1 and CDR2 sequences are SGDLS and YYNGEE. V lost 0 bases and J 6 bases, leaving 9 bases between the germline ends. The CDR3 is 14 residues long.